This T cell receptor (beta chain) derives from a study of blood T cell repertoires in COVID-19. Study details: The United States, Italy and Spain were the sources of the acute and convalescent COVID-19 samples. T cells, B-cell-depleted T cells, or PBMCs supplied cDNA or gDNA.

Profiled with immunoSEQ multiplex PCR; TCRdb holds only in-frame clones, not every one. This table has 200,000 to 250,000 clones, around 83% appearing once. Enrolment of Seattle patients took place during active infection, and they were followed longitudinally. The trim removed 4 bases at V and 8 bases at J, leaving 5 bases unmatched. Looked up from germline, CDR1 is SQVTM and CDR2 is ANQGSEA. This CDR3 region has 13 residues. This sequence was found in a woman in her 70s with COVID-19, enrolled during active disease. This chain connects TRBV29-1 to TRBJ1-6; TRBD1 matches at 7 bases. Sequences were obtained from peripheral blood. CDR3 coding DNA: TGCAGCGTTGCCGACAGGGCACATTCACCCCTCCACTTT. Its protein is CSVADRAHSPLHF.